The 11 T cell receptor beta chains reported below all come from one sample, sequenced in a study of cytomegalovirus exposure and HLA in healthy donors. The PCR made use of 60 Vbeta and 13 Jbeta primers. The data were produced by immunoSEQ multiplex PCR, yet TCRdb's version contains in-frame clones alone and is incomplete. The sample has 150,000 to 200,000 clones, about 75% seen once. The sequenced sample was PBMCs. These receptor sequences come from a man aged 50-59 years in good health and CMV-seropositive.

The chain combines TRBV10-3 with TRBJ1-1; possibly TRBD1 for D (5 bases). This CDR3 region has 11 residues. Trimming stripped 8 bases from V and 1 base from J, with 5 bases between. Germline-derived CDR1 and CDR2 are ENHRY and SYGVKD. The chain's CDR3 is CAIGQNTEAFF. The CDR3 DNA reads TGTGCCATCGGACAGAACACTGAAGCTTTCTTT.

The DNA of the CDR3 is TGTGCCAGCAGTTACAGGGTTGGGGAGGGGACGCAGTATTTT. This translates into CASSYRVGEGTQYF. This rearrangement joins TRBV6-6 to TRBJ2-3, with 7 bases lining up with TRBD2. V dropped 2 bases and J dropped 9; count of bases not matched to a gene: 8. Germline V CDR1 and CDR2: MNHNY, SVGAGI (reference sequence). The CDR3 consists of 14 residues.

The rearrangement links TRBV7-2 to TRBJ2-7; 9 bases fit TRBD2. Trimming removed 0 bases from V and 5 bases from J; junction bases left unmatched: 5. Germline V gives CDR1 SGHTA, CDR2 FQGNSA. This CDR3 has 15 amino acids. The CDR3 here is CASSLASAGGHEQYF. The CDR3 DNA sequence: TGTGCCAGCAGCTTAGCTTCAGCGGGGGGCCACGAGCAGTACTTC.

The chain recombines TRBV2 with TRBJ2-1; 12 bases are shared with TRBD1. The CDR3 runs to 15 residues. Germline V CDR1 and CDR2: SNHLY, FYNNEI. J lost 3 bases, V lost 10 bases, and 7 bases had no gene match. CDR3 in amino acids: CATAGTGGDYNEQFF. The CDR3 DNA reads TGTGCCACCGCCGGGACAGGGGGCGACTACAATGAGCAGTTCTTC. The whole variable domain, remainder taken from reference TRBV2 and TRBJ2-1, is EPEVTQTPSHQVTQMGQEVILRCVPISNHLYFYWYRQILGQKVEFLVSFYNNEISEKSEIFDDQFSVERPDGSNFTLKIRSTKLEDSAMYFCATAGTGGDYNEQFFGPGTRLTVL.

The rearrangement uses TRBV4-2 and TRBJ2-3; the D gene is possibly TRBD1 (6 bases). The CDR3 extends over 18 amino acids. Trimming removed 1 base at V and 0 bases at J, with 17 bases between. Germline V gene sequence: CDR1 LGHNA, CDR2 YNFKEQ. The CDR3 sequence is CASSQVAFGTLSTDTQYF. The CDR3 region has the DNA TGTGCCAGCAGCCAAGTTGCCTTCGGGACACTCAGCACAGATACGCAGTATTTT.

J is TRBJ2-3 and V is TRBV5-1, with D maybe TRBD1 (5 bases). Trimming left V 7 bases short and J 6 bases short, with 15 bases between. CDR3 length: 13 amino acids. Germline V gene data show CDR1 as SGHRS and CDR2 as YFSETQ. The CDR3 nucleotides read TGCGCCAGCTCCCCCTCTCCAGGGGATACGCAGTATTTT. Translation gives CASSPSPGDTQYF.

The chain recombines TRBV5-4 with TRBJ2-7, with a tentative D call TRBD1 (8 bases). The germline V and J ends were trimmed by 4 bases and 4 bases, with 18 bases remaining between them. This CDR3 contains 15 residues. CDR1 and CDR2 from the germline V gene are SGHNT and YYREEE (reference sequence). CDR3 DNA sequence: TGTGCCAGCAGCGTGAGACAGGGGAGGGGATACGAGCAGTACGTC. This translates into CASSVRQGRGYEQYV.

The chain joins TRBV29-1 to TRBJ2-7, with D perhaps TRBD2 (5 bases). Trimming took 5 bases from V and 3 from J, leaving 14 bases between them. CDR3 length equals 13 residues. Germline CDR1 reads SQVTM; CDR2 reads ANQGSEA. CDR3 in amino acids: CSVWKTSVYEQYF. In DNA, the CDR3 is TGCAGCGTTTGGAAAACTAGTGTCTACGAGCAGTACTTC.

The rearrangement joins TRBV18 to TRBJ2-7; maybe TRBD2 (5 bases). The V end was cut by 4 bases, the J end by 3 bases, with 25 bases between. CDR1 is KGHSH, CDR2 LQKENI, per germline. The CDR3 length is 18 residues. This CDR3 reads CASSHGKFNALTFYEQYV. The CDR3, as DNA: TGTGCCAGCTCACACGGGAAGTTCAACGCGCTTACTTTCTACGAGCAGTACGTC.

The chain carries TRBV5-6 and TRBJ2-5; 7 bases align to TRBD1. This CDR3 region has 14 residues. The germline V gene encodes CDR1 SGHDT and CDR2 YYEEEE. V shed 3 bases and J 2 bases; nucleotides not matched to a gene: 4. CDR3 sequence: CASSSQGRQETQYF. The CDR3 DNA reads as TGTGCCAGCAGCTCACAGGGGCGTCAAGAGACCCAGTACTTC.

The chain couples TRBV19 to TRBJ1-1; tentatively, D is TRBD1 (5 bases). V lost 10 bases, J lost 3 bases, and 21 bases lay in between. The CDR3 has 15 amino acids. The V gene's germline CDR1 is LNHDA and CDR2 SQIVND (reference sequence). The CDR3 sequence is CATRVWGVGDTEAFF. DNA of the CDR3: TGTGCCACCAGGGTATGGGGGGTAGGTGACACTGAAGCTTTCTTT.